The TCR beta chain described here comes from a study of early T cells in non-severe SARS-CoV-2 infection (dated by TCRdb to the early 2020s). Some background on the complete study: Because TCR sequencing relied on bulk RNA taken from unsorted whole blood, pairing of alpha and beta chains was not possible.

The library was prepared using 5' RACE. The sequencer was a NextSeq 500. The TCR library protocol attached unique molecular identifiers to individual cDNA molecules to correct for sequencing error and PCR bias. TCR alpha and beta chains were both sequenced, and the abundances of alpha and beta sequences in each sample were closely correlated with each other. Per the authors' processing: Decombinator V4 was used to perform V gene, J gene and CDR3 annotation of TCR sequences. TCRs were defined as expanded if a significant change between any two time points was detected under a Poisson model with p below 0.0001. TCR abundances were normalised to the total number of TCRs sequenced in each sample and reported as counts per million. TRAV1-2 paired with TRAJ12, TRAJ20 or TRAJ33 defined MAIT TCRs, while TRAV10 paired with TRAJ18 defined iNKT TCRs. VDJdb, accessed on 1 November 2021, was searched for TCRs annotated for CMV, EBV and SARS-CoV-2, and TCRs annotated for more than one antigen were excluded. TCRdb reprocessing: public reads trimmed at Q25 with fastp, clones called with MiXCR, in-frame beta chains kept. CDR3 protein sequences are deduplicated, and each keeps its most common genes and DNA. TCRdb's processing, not the study's, gives the V and J calls here. Counted in this sample were around 59,000 distinct CDR3 sequences; roughly 12% of them appeared once. Of the sample, 3.5% to 4.5% is held by the ten largest clones.

Overall study results and their limits: Matching against VDJdb was skewed toward anti-spike CD8 responses, likely underestimated virus-specific expansions, and missed private and CD4 specificities.

There are many counts of this clonotype. Its antigen remains undetermined. Per-base quality was not reported, and no clone a single base away is much larger than it. This was a case-control study nested in a cohort of healthcare workers in London, UK, who had nasopharyngeal swab PCR tests and blood samples taken every week. Healthcare workers were recruited between 23 and 31 March 2020, during the week of the UK lockdown, and were followed weekly for up to about 15 weeks. The CDR3 runs 14 residues from the cysteine to the phenylalanine. This entry keeps only the CDR3 DNA: 42 bases, framed from base 1. V loses 3 bases at its end and J loses 6 bases; junction bases beyond the gene matches: 6. The germline V gene (reference sequence) provides CDR1 DFQATT and CDR2 SNEGSKA.

Material for sequencing was whole blood. The sequence derives from an adult who was a healthcare worker with PCR-confirmed SARS-CoV-2 infection or an uninfected control (not recorded which). The V and J segments used are TRBV20-1 and TRBJ2-1, with 9 central nucleotides matching TRBD1. The CDR3 reads as follows: CSASFGTGLNEQFF. The DNA sequence is as follows: TGCAGTGCTAGTTTCGGGACAGGGCTCAATGAGCAGTTCTTC.